Listed here are 30 T cell receptor beta chains from one sample, sequenced in a study of blood T cell repertoires in COVID-19. Profiling relied on immunoSEQ multiplex PCR, and the TCRdb table lists in-frame clones only, not all of them. Seen here are around 130,000 clones, over 75% observed once, and the top ten hold roughly 10%. Material for sequencing was peripheral blood. These receptors all come from a man in his forties with active or convalescent COVID-19.

This clone has just one count. This chain joins TRBV6-6 and TRBJ1-3; D might be TRBD1 (5 bases). Germline values: CDR1 MNHNY, CDR2 SVGAGI (reference sequence). The CDR3 is 14 residues long. V was cut by 2 bases and J by 0 bases, with 5 bases left in between. The CDR3 coding sequence is TGTGCCAGCAGTTACCAGGGCTCTGGAAACACCATATATTTT. Its protein product is CASSYQGSGNTIYF.

The chain joins TRBV4-1 to TRBJ1-5, with D possibly matching TRBD1 (5 bases). Germline V lookup: CDR1 MGHRA, CDR2 YSYEKL. Trimming pared 0 bases from V and 7 bases from J, leaving 13 bases between. The CDR3 length is 15 residues. For the CDR3, the DNA is TGCGCCAGCAGCCAAGATCCAGGGTTGGGACAGCCCCAGCATTTT. Translating gives CASSQDPGLGQPQHF.

In the case of this clone: The junction differs from germline at one of its ends, possibly a read error. The rearrangement links TRBV20-1 to TRBJ2-7; 8 bases match TRBD1. Germline V lookup: CDR1 DFQATT, CDR2 SNEGSKA (reference sequence). This CDR3 is built from 9 residues. In DNA, the CDR3 is TGCAGTGAAAGGGACAGGAAACACTTC. This encodes CSERDRKHF.

This clone was seen only once. The chain couples TRBV3-1 (or the pseudogene TRBV3-2) to TRBJ1-2, with D possibly TRBD1 on 5 matching bases. CDR1 LGHDT and CDR2 YNNKEL come from the germline V gene (reference sequence). This CDR3 has 14 amino acids. Trimming took off 5 bases at V and 4 bases at J, with 14 bases between the two ends. For the CDR3, the DNA is TGTGCCAGCAGCAGAGGCCAGGGAGGCTATGGCTACACCTTC. Protein sequence: CASSRGQGGYGYTF.

This rearrangement joins TRBV10-3 to TRBJ1-6; no clear D gene. Trimming took off 2 bases at V and 0 bases at J, with 8 bases between the two ends. This CDR3 has 16 residues. Per the germline V gene, CDR1 is ENHRY and CDR2 is SYGVKD. Written as DNA, the CDR3 is TGTGCCATCAGTGAGGTAGAGAGCTCCTATAATTCACCCCTCCACTTT. Protein sequence: CAISEVESSYNSPLHF.

The chain joins TRBV2 to TRBJ2-7; 11 bases match TRBD2. From germline, CDR1 is SNHLY and CDR2 FYNNEI. The CDR3 extends over 12 amino acids. The V gene end was trimmed by 11 bases and the J gene end by 7 bases; junction bases not matched to a gene: 7. The CDR3 bases are TGTGCCGGGGGACTAGCGGTTGGGGAGCAGTACTTC. Protein product: CAGGLAVGEQYF.

The CDR3 here is CASSAIGNGYTF. CDR3 nucleotides: TGTGCCAGCAGCGCGATCGGGAATGGCTACACCTTC. The V gene is TRBV7-9, the J gene TRBJ1-2; D unresolved. This CDR3 is 12 amino acids long. V was shortened by 5 bases and J by 6 bases, with 10 bases between the two germline ends. Germline V gene lookup returns CDR1 SEHNR and CDR2 FQNEAQ (reference sequence).

The chain has TRBV7-3 and TRBJ2-2, with D possibly TRBD2 on 5 matching bases. The V gene lost 7 bases and the J gene lost 3 bases, with 21 bases spanning the gap. This CDR3 is built from 17 residues. From germline, CDR1 is SGHTA and CDR2 FQGTGA. The CDR3 is CASTSSGGFSDTGELFF. The CDR3 DNA reads TGTGCCAGCACCTCCTCGGGCGGGTTCTCGGACACCGGGGAGCTGTTTTTT.

There are a few counts of this clone. The chain recombines TRBV14 with TRBJ2-3; TRBD2 matches at 12 bases. Germline lookup yields CDR1 SGHDN and CDR2 FVKESK. The CDR3 runs to 17 residues. Trimming at V came to 5 bases and at J to 6 bases, leaving 12 bases not matched to a gene. CDR3 amino acids: CASSSSQLAGGSDTQYF. CDR3 bases: TGTGCCAGCAGCTCCTCTCAACTAGCGGGGGGTTCCGATACGCAGTATTTT.

Only one count was recorded for this clone. The V call is TRBV19, the J call TRBJ1-6; D unclear. Germline-derived CDR1 and CDR2 are LNHDA and SQIVND (reference sequence). The CDR3 loop spans 17 amino acids. Deletions cut 5 bases from V and 0 bases from J, with 14 bases between. CDR3 loop: CASSSPRGGSYNSPLHF. In nucleotides, the CDR3 is TGTGCCAGTAGTTCCCCTCGCGGAGGCTCCTATAATTCACCCCTCCACTTT.

The chain combines TRBV11-2 with TRBJ2-7; D may be TRBD1 (5 bases). Germline V gene data show CDR1 as SGHAT and CDR2 as FQNNGV. The V end lost 1 base, the J end lost 1 base, and 14 bases lay between the germline ends. CDR3 length: 16 residues. The CDR3 region is CASSLGARQGSYEQYF. The CDR3 DNA follows: TGTGCCAGCAGCTTAGGGGCCCGGCAGGGATCCTACGAGCAGTACTTC.

This clone was recorded once. This chain connects TRBV18 to TRBJ2-6, with D maybe TRBD1 (5 bases). From germline, CDR1 is KGHSH and CDR2 LQKENI. The V end was cut by 5 bases, the J end by 1 base, with 12 bases between. This CDR3 contains 16 residues. The CDR3 reads CASSSNQGSGANVLTF. CDR3 DNA: TGTGCCAGCTCATCAAACCAGGGATCTGGGGCCAACGTCCTGACTTTC. The entire variable domain, with the rest obtained from reference TRBV18 and TRBJ2-6, is as follows: NAGVMQNPRHLVRRRGQEARLRCSPMKGHSHVYWYRQLPEEGLKFMVYLQKENIIDESGMPKERFSAEFPKEGPSILRIQQVVRGDSAAYFCASSSNQGSGANVLTFGAGSRLTVL.

V usage is TRBV5-1 and J usage is TRBJ2-1; 10 bases line up with TRBD2. V shed 3 bases and J 7 bases; nucleotides not matched to a gene: 10. The CDR3 extends over 16 amino acids. Germline lookup yields CDR1 SGHRS and CDR2 YFSETQ. The CDR3 region has the DNA TGCGCCAGCAGCTCCTCCCTCAGCGGGGGGGATAATGAGCAGTTCTTC. It codes for CASSSSLSGGDNEQFF.

This sequence joins TRBV27 and TRBJ2-7; 7 bases fit TRBD2. Trimming removed 4 bases from V and 3 bases from J; junction bases left unmatched: 3. The CDR3 is 13 residues long. CDR1 is MNHEY, CDR2 SMNVEV, per germline (reference sequence). The CDR3 loop reads CASSSGTIYEQYF. DNA for the CDR3: TGTGCCAGCAGTTCCGGGACTATCTACGAGCAGTACTTC.

V usage is TRBV2 and J usage is TRBJ2-7; a possible D gene is TRBD2 (6 bases). The germline V gene encodes CDR1 SNHLY and CDR2 FYNNEI. V was shortened by 4 bases and J by 2 bases, with 15 bases between the two germline ends. The CDR3 loop spans 15 amino acids. The DNA of the CDR3 is TGTGCCAGCAGTGTCGCGAATAGCGGAGCCTACGAGCAGTACTTC. Amino acids: CASSVANSGAYEQYF. Full variable domain (missing parts from reference TRBV2 and TRBJ2-7): EPEVTQTPSHQVTQMGQEVILRCVPISNHLYFYWYRQILGQKVEFLVSFYNNEISEKSEIFDDQFSVERPDGSNFTLKIRSTKLEDSAMYFCASSVANSGAYEQYFGPGTRLTVT.

This clone was recorded a few times. The sample contains more than one DNA sequence encoding this CDR3. J is TRBJ2-7 and V is TRBV7-2, with 7 bases fitting TRBD1. Trimming at V came to 4 bases and at J to 1 base, leaving 1 base not matched to a gene. This CDR3 has 13 residues. Germline loops: CDR1 SGHTA, CDR2 FQGNSA. CDR3 nucleotides: TGTGCCAGCAGCTCGGGACAGTCCTACGAGCAGTACTTC. This gives the protein CASSSGQSYEQYF.

This clone was recorded only once. The chain joins TRBV2 to TRBJ2-7; 9 nucleotides line up with TRBD1. Per germline, CDR1 SNHLY and CDR2 FYNNEI. V shed 7 bases and J 5 bases; nucleotides not matched to a gene: 6. The CDR3 loop spans 13 amino acids. CDR3 sequence (DNA): TGTGCCAGCAATTTCGGACAGGGGAACGAGCAGTACTTC. This translates into CASNFGQGNEQYF.

This chain links TRBV30 with TRBJ2-1, with D possibly being TRBD1 (5 bases). The CDR3 has 13 residues. V dropped 0 bases and J dropped 8 bases, with 11 bases sitting between them. CDR1 and CDR2 from the germline V gene are GTSNPN and SVGIG (reference sequence). The CDR3 DNA sequence: TGTGCCTGGAGTGTAGTCAGGGCACATGAGCAGTTCTTC. Its protein product is CAWSVVRAHEQFF. Drawing the rest from reference TRBV30 and TRBJ2-1, the complete variable domain is SQTIHQWPATLVQPVGSPLSLECTVEGTSNPNLYWYRQAAGRGLQLLFYSVGIGQISSEVPQNLSASRPQDRQFILSSKKLLLSDSGFYLCAWSVVRAHEQFFGPGTRLTVL.

The chain links TRBV6-4 to TRBJ1-5, with D uncertain. The CDR3 length is 16 residues. Germline loops: CDR1 MRHNA, CDR2 SNTAGT. V dropped 6 bases and J dropped 7 bases, with 22 bases sitting between them. CDR3: CASRWNDISKPQPQHF. In DNA, the CDR3 is TGTGCCAGCAGATGGAATGACATTTCCAAGCCCCAGCCCCAGCATTTT.

This clone was detected once. The chain combines TRBV5-1 with TRBJ1-2; D ambiguous. V lost 0 bases and J 0 bases, leaving 3 bases between the germline ends. The CDR3 is 13 residues long. Looked up from germline, CDR1 is SGHRS and CDR2 is YFSETQ. The CDR3 spells CASSLAANYGYTF. The CDR3 DNA reads TGCGCCAGCAGCTTGGCGGCTAACTATGGCTACACCTTC.

The rearrangement joins TRBV7-6 to TRBJ1-4; a weak D match, TRBD1 (5 bases). The V end was cut by 4 bases, the J end by 3 bases, with 12 bases between. This CDR3 has 15 residues. CDR1 and CDR2 from the germline V gene are SGHVS and FNYEAQ. As DNA, the CDR3 is TGTGCCAGCAGCTCGCAAGGGGTGCCTAATGAAAAACTGTTTTTT. Its protein is CASSSQGVPNEKLFF.

This chain joins TRBV2 and TRBJ2-3, with a tentative D call TRBD2 (7 bases). The CDR3 length is 16 residues. V lost 6 bases and J 6 bases, leaving 22 bases between the germline ends. CDR1 is SNHLY, CDR2 FYNNEI, per germline. DNA of the CDR3: TGTGCCAGCAGGAGGAGGGAGGGGGGGCCTGCGGATACGCAGTATTTT. Protein product: CASRRREGGPADTQYF.

The chain has TRBV18 and TRBJ2-7, with D tentatively TRBD1 (9 bases). V was pared by 10 bases and J by 2 bases, with 18 bases between. The CDR3 covers 14 residues. Germline lookup yields CDR1 KGHSH and CDR2 LQKENI. The CDR3 is CATREGQGPYEQYF. CDR3 nucleotides: TGTGCCACCCGGGAGGGACAGGGTCCCTACGAGCAGTACTTC.

CDR3 coding DNA: TGCGCCAGCAGCTTGGGGCTAGCGGGGTCCTACAATGAGCAGTTCTTC. The encoded protein is CASSLGLAGSYNEQFF. The chain joins TRBV5-1 to TRBJ2-1; 9 bases map to TRBD2. J gave up 1 base and V 0 bases, and 2 bases lay outside the gene matches. There are 16 residues in the CDR3. Germline assignment: CDR1 SGHRS and CDR2 YFSETQ.

The chain carries TRBV10-3 and TRBJ1-1; 7 bases agree with TRBD1. The CDR3 runs 12 residues. CDR1 ENHRY and CDR2 SYGVKD come from the germline V gene. Trimming removed 10 bases from V and 1 base from J; junction bases left unmatched: 3. The CDR3, as DNA: TGTGCCACGGGGACAGCGAACACTGAAGCTTTCTTT. Its protein product is CATGTANTEAFF.

The chain joins TRBV7-3 to TRBJ2-3, with 7 bases that match TRBD1. The V gene's germline CDR1 is SGHTA and CDR2 FQGTGA. The V and J ends lost 5 bases and 2 bases, in that order; junction bases with no gene match: 4. The CDR3 is 14 amino acids. As DNA, the CDR3 is TGTGCCAGCAGCACCGGGACAGCCACAGATACGCAGTATTTT. It yields the protein CASSTGTATDTQYF.

The rearrangement uses TRBV30 and TRBJ2-1; 10 nucleotides line up with TRBD2. Trimming took 2 bases from V and 10 from J; bases not matched to a gene: 8. In germline, CDR1 is GTSNPN, CDR2 SVGIG (reference sequence). The CDR3 sequence is 14 residues long. CDR3 sequence (DNA): TGTGCCTGGAGTAGCGGGGGGGCCTTAGGGGAGCAGTTCTTC. Protein sequence: CAWSSGGALGEQFF.

The chain carries TRBV2 and TRBJ1-3; D gene uncertain. With 4 bases removed from V and 0 bases from J, the gap between germline ends came to 7 bases. The CDR3 consists of 14 residues. Germline CDR1 SNHLY, CDR2 FYNNEI. The CDR3 DNA reads TGTGCCAGCAGTGGCGGATCCTCTGGAAACACCATATATTTT. Its protein is CASSGGSSGNTIYF.

This clone has more than one count but fewer than ten. This rearrangement joins TRBV12-3 or TRBV12-4 to TRBJ1-2; D unclear. The CDR3 consists of 12 residues. Between the trimmed V and J ends, which lost 3 bases and 4 bases, there was a span of 6 bases. CDR3 residues: CASSFSGYGYTF. The CDR3 DNA sequence: TGTGCCAGCAGTTTTTCGGGCTATGGCTACACCTTC.

This clone was recorded once. The rearrangement uses TRBV6-6 and TRBJ1-5; 7 nucleotides line up with TRBD1. Germline V lookup: CDR1 MNHNY, CDR2 SVGAGI (reference sequence). The length of the CDR3 is 15 residues. With 6 bases clipped from V and 3 bases from J, the junction kept 8 bases outside the gene matches. CDR3 in amino acids: CASRRWDRPNQPQHF. The DNA for the CDR3 is TGTGCCAGCAGGCGATGGGACAGACCCAATCAGCCCCAGCATTTT.